This T cell receptor (beta chain) appears in the sequencing data of a study of blood T cells in healthy people across ages. This clonotype was picked up many times. From germline, CDR1 is KGHSH and CDR2 LQKENI. The V and J ends lost 6 bases and 0 bases respectively, with 11 bases between them. This CDR3 region has 14 residues. Around 9.4 milliliters was the volume of peripheral blood drawn from each donor. The second PCR ran roughly 7 to 12 cycles with a sample-barcoded 5' primer and J-beta primers. TCRdb processed the 5' RACE reads anew with MiXCR; each CDR3 protein has one entry. The sample yields over a million distinct CDR3 sequences, 35% to 45% seen once.

The sample taken for sequencing was blood. The TCR sequence derives from a woman aged 18-29 years in good health. V and J are TRBV18 and TRBJ1-1; D unresolved. The CDR3 DNA is TGTGCCAGCTCCCCAGACACTATGAACACTGAAGCTTTCTTT. It yields the protein CASSPDTMNTEAFF.